This T cell receptor beta chain was identified during a study of blood T cell repertoires in COVID-19. At the level of the study: Samples of COVID-19 (acute and convalescent) were obtained from the United States, Italy and Spain. Sample material is recorded as cDNA or gDNA derived from T cells, B-cell-depleted T cells, or PBMCs.

The CDR3 runs 17 residues. J lost 8 bases, V lost 3 bases, and 16 bases had no gene match. Germline V gives CDR1 SNHLY, CDR2 FYNNEI. Under the authors' procedure: Estimation of nucleated cell counts relied on the amplification of reference gene primers. TCRdb's copy holds only in-frame clones and misses some; the assay was immunoSEQ multiplex PCR. V and J calls and clone size are those listed in that table; D and trimming were worked out from the DNA. The data contain approximately 300,000 clones, roughly 84% of them singletons. The chain uses TRBV2 and TRBJ1-5, with TRBD1 matching 7 bases. The clonotype originates from a man aged 45-60 years with active or convalescent COVID-19. Material for sequencing was peripheral blood. The CDR3 DNA reads TGTGCCAGCAGTGAGGGCCGGGACAGCTTTCATCAAAAGCCCCAGCATTTT. It is translated as CASSEGRDSFHQKPQHF.